Shown below are 26 T cell receptor beta chains from a single sample sequenced in a study of cytomegalovirus exposure and HLA in healthy donors. The primer mix had 60 Vbeta and 13 Jbeta primers. Profiled with immunoSEQ multiplex PCR; TCRdb holds only in-frame clones, not every one. The sample shows approximately 100,000 clones, 76% of them seen only once. Sequenced input: PBMCs. These receptors came from a man aged 35 to 55 in good health and CMV-seronegative.

The chain has TRBV9 and TRBJ1-2; D gene ambiguous. This CDR3 contains 13 residues. Trimming removed 2 bases at V and 7 bases at J, with 12 bases between. The germline V gene encodes CDR1 SGDLS and CDR2 YYNGEE. Written as DNA, the CDR3 is TGTGCCAGCAGCGTTGTGGGCCACGTTGGCTACACCTTC. Translation: CASSVVGHVGYTF. Supplemented by reference TRBV9 and TRBJ1-2, the full variable domain reads DSGVTQTPKHLITATGQRVTLRCSPRSGDLSVYWYQQSLDQGLQFLIQYYNGEERAKGNILERFSAQQFPDLHSELNLSSLELGDSALYFCASSVVGHVGYTFGSGTRLTVV.

The chain uses TRBV25-1 and TRBJ2-7; 9 positions match TRBD1. Germline CDR1 and CDR2: MGHDK and SYGVNS. CDR3 size: 16 residues. V shed 4 bases, J shed 3 bases, and the junction held 10 bases outside the gene matches. CDR3 DNA sequence: TGTGCCAGCAGTGGGCCCGAGGACAGGGGTCACTACGAGCAGTACTTC. As protein: CASSGPEDRGHYEQYF.

A word on this clone: The same CDR3 is also encoded by other DNA sequences in this sample. The chain combines TRBV12-5 with TRBJ1-1; weak D call: TRBD1 (6 bases). CDR3 length: 15 residues. Trimming took off 2 bases at V and 4 bases at J, with 14 bases between the two ends. Germline CDR1 is LGHNT and CDR2 is FRNRAP. The CDR3 nucleotides read TGTGCTAGTGGTTTGAACACAGGGTCGGGCACTGAAGCTTTCTTT. It specifies CASGLNTGSGTEAFF. Supplemented by reference TRBV12-5 and TRBJ1-1, the full variable domain reads DARVTQTPRHKVTEMGQEVTMRCQPILGHNTVFWYRQTMMQGLELLAYFRNRAPLDDSGMPKDRFSAEMPDATLATLKIQPSEPRDSAVYFCASGLNTGSGTEAFFGQGTRLTVV.

This clone was seen once. The V gene is TRBV5-4, the J gene TRBJ2-3, with D possibly being TRBD2 (6 bases). Germline CDR1 is SGHNT and CDR2 is YYREEE (reference sequence). The CDR3 covers 15 residues. V gave up 5 bases and J gave up 2 bases, with 15 bases separating them. This CDR3 reads CASRSSGLVTDTQYF. CDR3 in DNA: TGTGCCAGCAGATCTTCGGGACTGGTCACAGATACGCAGTATTTT.

This clone was detected a few times. This chain connects TRBV30 to TRBJ1-3, with TRBD1 as a possible D gene (5 bases). From germline, CDR1 is GTSNPN and CDR2 SVGIG (reference sequence). The CDR3 length is 15 residues. V was pared by 2 bases and J by 2 bases, with 13 bases between. The CDR3 is CAWSRAGGAGNTIYF. The CDR3 DNA follows: TGTGCCTGGAGTCGGGCGGGGGGAGCTGGAAACACCATATATTTT.

The chain uses TRBV19 and TRBJ1-1; possibly TRBD1 for D (6 bases). Germline loops: CDR1 LNHDA, CDR2 SQIVND (reference sequence). Trimming removed 6 bases from V and 10 bases from J, with 15 bases in between. The CDR3 spans 12 residues. CDR3 sequence reads: CASRLQGLAAFF. CDR3 nucleotide sequence: TGTGCCAGTAGACTACAGGGCCTGGCAGCTTTCTTT.

The J gene is TRBJ2-5, the V gene TRBV5-1; possibly TRBD1 for D (5 bases). V lost 1 base to trimming and J lost 5 bases, with 12 bases between them. Germline CDR1 reads SGHRS; CDR2 reads YFSETQ. The CDR3 is made up of 14 amino acids. This CDR3 reads CASSLQGSFETQYF. DNA for the CDR3: TGCGCCAGCAGCTTGCAGGGTTCGTTCGAGACCCAGTACTTC.

The rearrangement uses TRBV7-8 and TRBJ1-1; 11 positions agree with TRBD1. CDR1 SGHVS and CDR2 FQNEAQ come from the germline V gene. V lost 5 bases to trimming and J lost 6 bases; unmatched junction nucleotides: 5. The CDR3 is 14 amino acids. CDR3 protein: CASSRPGQGAEAFF. The CDR3 DNA sequence: TGTGCCAGCAGCCGACCGGGACAGGGGGCTGAAGCTTTCTTT. The full variable domain, completed using reference TRBV7-8 and TRBJ1-1, is GAGVSQSPRYKVAKRGQDVALRCDPISGHVSLFWYQQALGQGPEFLTYFQNEAQLDKSGLPSDRFFAERPEGSVSTLKIQRTQQEDSAVYLCASSRPGQGAEAFFGQGTRLTVV.

This clone was counted a single time. The chain carries TRBV6-1 and TRBJ2-1, with D possibly TRBD1 on 8 matching bases. The CDR3 is 14 amino acids. CDR1 is MNHNS, CDR2 SASEGT, per germline. CDR3 in DNA: TGTGCAGGACAGGGAGCGGGGAGTCGTAATGAGCAGTTCTTC. This codes for CAGQGAGSRNEQFF.

Written as DNA, the CDR3 is TGTGCCAGCAGCTTAGGCGGGGGGGCCGGTAGTGAGCAGTTCTTC. Encoded protein: CASSLGGGAGSEQFF. This chain links TRBV7-8 with TRBJ2-1, with TRBD2 matching over 9 bases. The V and J ends lost 1 base and 9 bases, in that order; junction bases with no gene match: 7. The germline V gene encodes CDR1 SGHVS and CDR2 FQNEAQ. The CDR3 covers 15 residues.

The chain joins TRBV15 to TRBJ2-5; D is unresolved. The CDR3 has 15 residues. Germline V gives CDR1 LNHNV, CDR2 YYDKDF (reference sequence). Trimming removed 0 bases from V and 5 bases from J, with 13 bases in between. The CDR3 spells CATSRDFMARETQYF. The DNA for the CDR3 is TGTGCCACCAGCAGAGATTTCATGGCCAGGGAGACCCAGTACTTC.

The chain has TRBV18 and TRBJ2-5; a weak D match, TRBD2 (5 bases). The germline CDR1 and CDR2 sequences are KGHSH and LQKENI. Between the trimmed V and J ends, which lost 4 bases and 5 bases, there was a span of 14 bases. CDR3 size: 14 residues. The CDR3 reads CASSQGLPPETQYF. CDR3 DNA sequence: TGTGCCAGCTCACAAGGACTGCCACCCGAGACCCAGTACTTC.

The chain joins TRBV6-1 to TRBJ1-1; unclear D gene. Trimming took 4 bases from V and 0 from J, leaving 6 bases between them. Germline V gene data show CDR1 as MNHNS and CDR2 as SASEGT. The CDR3 has 13 amino acids. CDR3 region: CASSVSVNTEAFF. CDR3 in DNA: TGTGCCAGCAGTGTGTCGGTGAACACTGAAGCTTTCTTT.

This clone was observed a handful of times. The chain carries TRBV2 and TRBJ2-5; 9 nucleotides line up with TRBD2. The CDR3 has 13 residues. Germline CDR1 and CDR2: SNHLY and FYNNEI. With 7 bases clipped from V and 1 base from J, the junction kept 1 base outside the gene matches. In DNA form, the CDR3 reads TGTGCCAGCACAGCGGGGGGCCAAGAGACCCAGTACTTC. This encodes CASTAGGQETQYF.

J is TRBJ2-1 and V is TRBV20-1; D call uncertain. The germline V and J ends were trimmed by 0 bases and 8 bases, with 5 bases remaining between them. Germline assignment: CDR1 DFQATT and CDR2 SNEGSKA (reference sequence). This CDR3 spans 11 amino acids. CDR3 region: CSARDRDEQFF. CDR3 bases: TGCAGTGCTAGAGATAGAGATGAGCAGTTCTTC.

This clone was counted a few times. The rearrangement uses TRBV9 and TRBJ1-6; no definite D call. This CDR3 has 14 residues. Deletions cut 3 bases from V and 5 bases from J, with 9 bases between. CDR1 is SGDLS and CDR2 is YYNGEE in the germline V gene. CDR3 sequence reads: CASSGRRDNSPLHF. The CDR3 region has the DNA TGTGCCAGCAGCGGTCGACGGGATAATTCACCCCTCCACTTT.

This sequence joins TRBV7-8 and TRBJ2-1, with TRBD2 as a possible D gene (6 bases). Trimming cost V 3 bases and J 10 bases, with 10 bases left between them. The CDR3 length is 12 residues. From germline, CDR1 is SGHVS and CDR2 FQNEAQ. The CDR3 region has the DNA TGTGCCAGCAGCTTTAGCGGAGGGGAGCAGTTCTTC. It yields the protein CASSFSGGEQFF.

This chain uses TRBV7-2 with TRBJ2-3, with D possibly matching TRBD2 (5 bases). CDR1 SGHTA and CDR2 FQGNSA come from the germline V gene. This CDR3 contains 14 residues. Deletions cut 1 base from V and 1 base from J, with 6 bases between. The CDR3 protein is CASSLEAGTDTQYF. Written as DNA, the CDR3 is TGTGCCAGCAGCTTAGAAGCGGGCACAGATACGCAGTATTTT. The full variable domain, its missing parts supplied by reference TRBV7-2 and TRBJ2-3, is GAGVSQSPSNKVTEKGKDVELRCDPISGHTALYWYRQSLGQGLEFLIYFQGNSAPDKSGLPSDRFSAERTGGSVSTLTIQRTQQEDSAVYLCASSLEAGTDTQYFGPGTRLTVL.

The rearrangement uses TRBV7-3 and TRBJ2-3; TRBD2 aligns across 8 bases. Germline CDR1 is SGHTA and CDR2 is FQGTGA. The CDR3 is 14 amino acids. With V trimmed by 5 bases and J by 4 bases, 5 bases remained unmatched. The CDR3 loop is CASSDRGGPDTQYF. CDR3 nucleotide sequence: TGTGCCAGCAGCGACCGGGGGGGCCCAGATACGCAGTATTTT. The full variable domain, in which reference TRBV7-3 and TRBJ2-3 provide the parts outside the CDR3, is GAGVSQTPSNKVTEKGKYVELRCDPISGHTALYWYRQSLGQGPEFLIYFQGTGAADDSGLPNDRFFAVRPEGSVSTLKIQRTERGDSAVYLCASSDRGGPDTQYFGPGTRLTVL.

This chain links TRBV6-1 with TRBJ2-3, with 9 bases identical to TRBD2. The CDR3 runs to 15 residues. V trimming: 6 bases; J trimming: 9 bases; junction bases outside the gene matches: 13. The V gene's germline CDR1 is MNHNS and CDR2 SASEGT. The DNA of the CDR3 is TGTGCCAGCAGCCTGAACTGGCGGGGGGGCGGGACGCAGTATTTT. It encodes CASSLNWRGGGTQYF.

V gene TRBV12-5 combines with J gene TRBJ2-5; 7 nucleotides match TRBD1. This CDR3 has 14 residues. The junction had 6 bases not matched to a gene; V was cut back by 7 bases and J by 1 base. The V gene's germline CDR1 is LGHNT and CDR2 FRNRAP. This CDR3 reads CASVVRGPQETQYF. The CDR3 DNA is TGTGCTAGTGTTGTGAGGGGGCCCCAAGAGACCCAGTACTTC.

The chain employs TRBV18 and TRBJ2-5, with D tentatively TRBD1 (6 bases). V lost 5 bases, J lost 3 bases, and 10 bases lay in between. Germline lookup yields CDR1 KGHSH and CDR2 LQKENI. The CDR3 length is 13 residues. The CDR3 region is CASSARDKETQYF. As DNA, the CDR3 is TGTGCCAGCTCAGCCCGGGACAAAGAGACCCAGTACTTC.

V is TRBV10-1 and J is TRBJ2-1; 11 nucleotides agree with TRBD2. The J segment lost 6 bases and the V segment lost 0 bases, leaving 1 base of the junction unmatched. The CDR3 totals 15 residues. Germline CDR1 WNHNN, CDR2 SYGVQD (reference sequence). The CDR3: CASSESSGGGNEQFF. The CDR3 nucleotides read TGCGCCAGCAGTGAGTCTAGCGGGGGGGGCAATGAGCAGTTCTTC.

The chain is built from TRBV12-5 and TRBJ2-2; no firm D call. Germline V gene sequence: CDR1 LGHNT, CDR2 FRNRAP. The CDR3 contains 15 residues. V was cut by 0 bases and J by 4 bases, with 9 bases left in between. The CDR3 nucleotides are TGTGCTAGTGGTTTGGTAGATCGAGGCACCGGGGAGCTGTTTTTT. Protein: CASGLVDRGTGELFF.

This clone is medium-sized within its sample. The gene calls are TRBV11-2 and TRBJ1-5; no clear D. V lost 2 bases to trimming and J lost 0 bases, with 11 bases between them. CDR3 length equals 16 residues. The germline CDR1 and CDR2 sequences are SGHAT and FQNNGV. In DNA, the CDR3 is TGTGCCAGCAGCTTACGGGTCCCCTATAGCAATCAGCCCCAGCATTTT. Its protein product is CASSLRVPYSNQPQHF.

The J gene is TRBJ1-1, the V gene TRBV10-1; D unclear. This CDR3 comprises 14 residues. CDR1 WNHNN and CDR2 SYGVQD come from the germline V gene (reference sequence). Trimming took off 0 bases at V and 1 base at J, with 6 bases between the two ends. CDR3 nucleotides: TGCGCCAGCAGTGAGTCCCTCGGGAACACTGAAGCTTTCTTT. Translated, it gives CASSESLGNTEAFF.